The 32 T cell receptor beta chains below were found in one sample sequenced in a study of T cells in Graves' hyperthyroidism and ophthalmopathy. RNA transcripts gave rise to amplified TCR beta CDR3 regions. The TCR CDR3 was amplified in a first-round RT-PCR using the HTBI primer set. From the multiplex PCR reads, TCRdb called clonotypes with MiXCR, one entry per CDR3 protein. Seen here are 650,000 to 750,000 distinct CDR3 sequences, about 15% observed once, and the top ten hold 10%. Sequenced input: blood. The receptors were gathered from a woman between 18 and 29 years old with Graves' hyperthyroidism.

This clonotype was found many times. The rearrangement joins TRBV27 to TRBJ2-7, with D tentatively TRBD2 (5 bases). With 6 bases removed from V and 2 bases from J, the gap between germline ends came to 17 bases. CDR1 is MNHEY, CDR2 SMNVEV, per germline (reference sequence). The CDR3 is made up of 15 amino acids. The CDR3 nucleotides read TGTGCCAGCAGGGTAAGGGCGGGTAACGCCTACGAGCAGTACTTC. It yields the protein CASRVRAGNAYEQYF.

This clonotype was counted between two and nine times. The chain joins TRBV12-3 or TRBV12-4 to TRBJ2-2, with 13 bases matching TRBD2. V gave up 7 bases and J gave up 6 bases; unmatched junction bases: 5. This CDR3 region has 15 residues. CDR3 region: CASIGLAGVSGELFF. In DNA, the CDR3 is TGTGCCAGCATCGGACTAGCGGGAGTATCCGGGGAGCTGTTTTTT.

This clonotype appeared a few times. The rearrangement joins TRBV4-1 to TRBJ2-7; 11 positions match TRBD2. Trimming removed 1 base from V and 7 bases from J; junction bases left unmatched: 6. Germline V gives CDR1 MGHRA, CDR2 YSYEKL. The CDR3 spans 15 residues. CDR3 DNA sequence: TGCGCCAGCAGCCAAGGCTTAGCGGGAGGGGGGGAGCAGTACTTC. Translation: CASSQGLAGGGEQYF.

This clonotype has a count of ten or more. This sequence joins TRBV12-3 or TRBV12-4 and TRBJ2-2, with a tentative D call TRBD2 (7 bases). The CDR3 spans 14 residues. V was cut by 4 bases and J by 2 bases, with 8 bases left in between. The CDR3 sequence: CASSWGGNTGELFF. Here the CDR3 DNA reads TGTGCCAGCAGTTGGGGGGGCAACACCGGGGAGCTGTTTTTT.

The sample holds many counts of this clonotype. This chain uses TRBV7-3 with TRBJ2-1, with D possibly called TRBD1 or TRBD2 (5 bases each). From germline, CDR1 is SGHTA and CDR2 FQGTGA. V gave up 2 bases and J gave up 7 bases, with 12 bases separating them. The CDR3 runs to 14 residues. This CDR3 reads CASSLVGPNNEQFF. CDR3 nucleotide sequence: TGTGCCAGCAGCTTAGTGGGACCAAATAATGAGCAGTTCTTC.

This clonotype was found a few times. The rearrangement joins TRBV27 to TRBJ2-7; 7 bases agree with TRBD1. The CDR3 runs 15 residues. The V gene end was trimmed by 4 bases and the J gene end by 3 bases; junction bases not matched to a gene: 9. Per the germline V gene, CDR1 is MNHEY and CDR2 is SMNVEV (reference sequence). CDR3 DNA sequence: TGTGCCAGCAGTTCCCTCGGACAGGTAAACTACGAGCAGTACTTC. This translates into CASSSLGQVNYEQYF.

This clonotype was counted ten times or more. This sequence joins TRBV20-1 and TRBJ2-1; TRBD1 matches 8 bases. The CDR3 consists of 14 residues. Germline V CDR1 and CDR2: DFQATT, SNEGSKA (reference sequence). CDR3 sequence (DNA): TGCAGGACCTACAGGGGGGCAACCTACAATGAGCAGTTCTTC. It specifies CRTYRGATYNEQFF.

This clonotype came up many times. V and J are TRBV28 and TRBJ2-2; no clear D. The germline CDR1 and CDR2 sequences are MDHEN and SYDVKM. Trimming stripped 5 bases from V and 1 base from J, with 11 bases between. The CDR3 runs to 15 residues. CDR3 nucleotides: TGTGCCAGCAGTCCTACGAGGCTGAACACCGGGGAGCTGTTTTTT. It is translated as CASSPTRLNTGELFF.

This clonotype is a singleton in its sample. CDR3 coding DNA: TGTGCCACTACAAAGACAGGGAAGAACACTGAAGCTTTCTTT. As protein: CATTKTGKNTEAFF. The chain combines TRBV27 with TRBJ1-1, with 7 nucleotides matching TRBD1. The ends lost 10 bases at V and 1 base at J; junction bases unmatched: 9. The CDR3 spans 14 residues. Germline V CDR1 and CDR2: MNHEY, SMNVEV (reference sequence).

This clonotype occurred many times. The chain employs TRBV2 and TRBJ2-1; D is possibly TRBD1 (5 bases). CDR1 is SNHLY, CDR2 FYNNEI, per germline. The CDR3 length is 16 residues. Trimming stripped 7 bases from V and 7 bases from J, with 23 bases between. The CDR3 nucleotides read TGTGCCAGCACCGCGCTCGACAGTGGCATAGGGAATGAGCAGTTCTTC. Encoded protein: CASTALDSGIGNEQFF.

The chain carries TRBV30 and TRBJ2-1; 7 bases align to TRBD2. Germline trimming cut 1 base from V and 7 bases from J; bases unmatched to any gene: 4. CDR3 length: 13 residues. Germline V gene sequence: CDR1 GTSNPN, CDR2 SVGIG (reference sequence). The CDR3 reads CAWSDGRINEQFF. CDR3 sequence (DNA): TGTGCCTGGAGTGACGGGAGGATAAATGAGCAGTTCTTC.

This clonotype was found many times. The genes are TRBV11-2 and TRBJ2-1; no definite D call. The CDR3 is 14 residues long. From germline, CDR1 is SGHAT and CDR2 FQNNGV. The V gene lost 3 bases and the J gene lost 3 bases, with 9 bases spanning the gap. The CDR3, as DNA: TGTGCCAGCAGCTTCGGCTGGGACTACAATGAGCAGTTCTTC. Protein sequence: CASSFGWDYNEQFF.

At least ten counts were recorded for this clonotype. J is TRBJ2-2 and V is TRBV12-3 or TRBV12-4, with a possible D match to TRBD2 (5 bases). The CDR3 contains 14 residues. Trimming shortened V by 6 bases and J by 5 bases, and 13 bases separated the two germline ends. The CDR3 DNA reads TGTGCCAGCAGGGGCAGCGGAAGTACCGGGGAGCTGTTTTTT. The encoded protein is CASRGSGSTGELFF.

This clonotype appeared many times. The gene calls are TRBV11-2 and TRBJ2-1, with D perhaps being TRBD1 or TRBD2 (5 bases each). In germline, CDR1 is SGHAT, CDR2 FQNNGV. This CDR3 comprises 16 residues. The V gene lost 5 bases and the J gene lost 2 bases, with 16 bases spanning the gap. CDR3 region: CASSPRDGVAYNEQFF. CDR3 bases: TGTGCCAGCAGCCCTCGGGACGGAGTGGCCTACAATGAGCAGTTCTTC. Together with reference TRBV11-2 and TRBJ2-1, the CDR3 gives the full variable domain: EAGVAQSPRYKIIEKRQSVAFWCNPISGHATLYWYQQILGQGPKLLIQFQNNGVVDDSQLPKDRFSAERLKGVDSTLKIQPAKLEDSAVYLCASSPRDGVAYNEQFFGPGTRLTVL.

This clonotype has just a few counts. The chain is built from TRBV20-1 and TRBJ2-5; D gene unclear. This CDR3 is 12 amino acids long. Deletions cut 6 bases from V and 0 bases from J, with 8 bases between. Germline V gene lookup returns CDR1 DFQATT and CDR2 SNEGSKA (reference sequence). This CDR3 is CSAKEHQETQYF. DNA for the CDR3: TGCAGTGCAAAAGAACACCAAGAGACCCAGTACTTC.

This clonotype was counted ten times or more. The rearrangement uses TRBV28 and TRBJ2-4; D unclear. Between the trimmed V and J ends, which lost 5 bases and 1 base, there was a span of 12 bases. The germline CDR1 and CDR2 sequences are MDHEN and SYDVKM. The CDR3 sequence is 15 residues long. The CDR3, as DNA: TGTGCCAGCAGTCCTATTGAACGGGCCAAAAACATTCAGTACTTC. It translates to CASSPIERAKNIQYF.

V is TRBV20-1 and J is TRBJ2-1; 10 bases fit TRBD2. This CDR3 comprises 15 residues. Germline CDR1 DFQATT, CDR2 SNEGSKA (reference sequence). V lost 1 base, J lost 5 bases, and 5 bases stayed unmatched. The CDR3 bases are TGCAGTGCTAGAGTAGCTAGCGGGAGCCACAATGAGCAGTTCTTC. Its translation is CSARVASGSHNEQFF.

This clonotype was recorded many times. The chain uses TRBV6-2 or TRBV6-3 and TRBJ1-3; no clear D gene. CDR3 length: 15 residues. Trimming cost V 8 bases and J 4 bases, with 18 bases left between them. CDR1 and CDR2 from the germline V gene are MNHEY and SVGEGT. Here the CDR3 DNA reads TGTGCCAGCCTTGACGGGGTTCGGCTCGGAAACACCATATATTTT. It encodes CASLDGVRLGNTIYF.

This clonotype was detected only a few times. The genes are TRBV20-1 and TRBJ1-1, with 9 positions matching TRBD1. J gave up 7 bases and V 3 bases, and 3 bases lay outside the gene matches. The CDR3 consists of 12 residues. CDR1 is DFQATT and CDR2 is SNEGSKA in the germline V gene (reference sequence). DNA for the CDR3: TGCAGTGCTAGTCGACAGGGGGTTGAAGCTTTCTTT. Protein: CSASRQGVEAFF.

This clonotype was counted at least ten times. The V and J genes are TRBV24-1 and TRBJ2-1; a weak D match, TRBD1 (6 bases). CDR3 length: 17 amino acids. Trimming pared 5 bases from V and 3 bases from J, leaving 19 bases between. The germline V gene encodes CDR1 KGHDR and CDR2 SFDVKD. In DNA, the CDR3 is TGTGCCACCAGTGCGACAGGTGGTGGATTGGGCTACAATGAGCAGTTCTTC. It encodes CATSATGGGLGYNEQFF.

On this clonotype: Possible read error: a much larger clone is one base away. The chain links TRBV5-1 to TRBJ2-1; D is unresolved. V lost 6 bases to trimming and J lost 9 bases, with 22 bases between them. The CDR3 covers 15 residues. In germline, CDR1 is SGHRS, CDR2 YFSETQ. CDR3 DNA sequence: TGCGCCAGCACCCCCGATCAGGCAGCCGTGGGTGAGCAGTTCTTC. This encodes CASTPDQAAVGEQFF.

This clonotype was observed at least ten times. The rearrangement joins TRBV3-1 to TRBJ2-7; D not certain. The V gene lost 0 bases and the J gene lost 9 bases, with 9 bases spanning the gap. CDR1 and CDR2 from the germline V gene are LGHDT and YNNKEL (reference sequence). This CDR3 has 12 amino acids. The CDR3 protein is CASSQDGPSQYF. Written as DNA, the CDR3 is TGTGCCAGCAGCCAAGACGGTCCCTCGCAGTACTTC.

This clonotype was counted only a few times. The V call is TRBV15, the J call TRBJ2-5; 7 bases line up with TRBD2. This CDR3 is built from 15 residues. Germline V CDR1 and CDR2: LNHNV, YYDKDF (reference sequence). With 3 bases clipped from V and 0 bases from J, the junction kept 4 bases outside the gene matches. CDR3: CATSRGLADQETQYF. The CDR3 nucleotides are TGTGCCACCAGCAGGGGTCTAGCGGACCAAGAGACCCAGTACTTC.

The chain joins TRBV7-2 to TRBJ2-1; TRBD2 matches at 11 bases. Germline V CDR1 and CDR2: SGHTA, FQGNSA. This CDR3 has 15 amino acids. V was clipped by 5 bases and J by 6 bases; unmatched bases: 6. The CDR3 loop is CASSARLAGTNEQFF. Here the CDR3 DNA reads TGTGCCAGCAGCGCGCGACTAGCGGGAACCAATGAGCAGTTCTTC. The complete variable domain, with remaining parts taken from reference TRBV7-2 and TRBJ2-1, reads GAGVSQSPSNKVTEKGKDVELRCDPISGHTALYWYRQSLGQGLEFLIYFQGNSAPDKSGLPSDRFSAERTGGSVSTLTIQRTQQEDSAVYLCASSARLAGTNEQFFGPGTRLTVL.

This clonotype was counted between two and nine times. The J gene is TRBJ1-3, the V gene TRBV7-9, with D unclear. This CDR3 is 15 amino acids long. V was clipped by 8 bases and J by 0 bases, with 14 bases between them. Germline loops: CDR1 SEHNR, CDR2 FQNEAQ (reference sequence). Written as DNA, the CDR3 is TGTGCCAGCGTGGGCAGTTTTTTCTCTGGAAACACCATATATTTT. Translated, it gives CASVGSFFSGNTIYF.

V is TRBV5-1 and J is TRBJ1-1, with D unresolved. The germline gives CDR1 SGHRS, CDR2 YFSETQ. The CDR3 sequence is 13 residues long. The germline V and J ends were trimmed by 4 bases and 0 bases, with 7 bases remaining between them. This chain's CDR3 is CASSDLMNTEAFF. The CDR3 nucleotides are TGCGCCAGCAGCGACTTGATGAACACTGAAGCTTTCTTT. The full variable domain, with the rest looked up from reference TRBV5-1 and TRBJ1-1, is KAGVTQTPRYLIKTRGQQVTLSCSPISGHRSVSWYQQTPGQGLQFLFEYFSETQRNKGNFPGRFSGRQFSNSRSEMNVSTLELGDSALYLCASSDLMNTEAFFGQGTRLTVV.

This clonotype was detected a few times. The chain recombines TRBV19 with TRBJ1-5; 12 bases are shared with TRBD1. CDR3 length equals 15 residues. The V and J ends lost 1 base and 7 bases, in that order; junction bases with no gene match: 2. CDR1 and CDR2 (germline): LNHDA, SQIVND (reference sequence). The CDR3 here is CASSIAGTGGQPQHF. CDR3 DNA sequence: TGTGCCAGTAGTATAGCCGGGACAGGGGGCCAGCCCCAGCATTTT.

This clonotype has a handful of counts. The CDR3 region is CASSSSSIKQYF. The CDR3 bases are TGTGCCAGCAGTTCTTCCAGTATAAAGCAGTACTTC. The chain has TRBV6-5 and TRBJ2-7; D gene ambiguous. The CDR3 consists of 12 residues. Trimming cost V 4 bases and J 8 bases, with 12 bases left between them. CDR1 MNHEY and CDR2 SVGAGI come from the germline V gene.

This clonotype was detected a few times. V and J are TRBV7-2 and TRBJ2-7; D call uncertain. The germline gives CDR1 SGHTA, CDR2 FQGNSA. The ends were cut back, 0 bases at V and 6 bases at J, with 9 bases in the middle. The length of the CDR3 is 13 residues. The DNA for the CDR3 is TGTGCCAGCAGCTTAGCAGGGCCCTCCGAGCAGTACTTC. It yields the protein CASSLAGPSEQYF.

V is TRBV18 and J is TRBJ1-3; D not certain. Germline CDR1 KGHSH, CDR2 LQKENI. Trimming removed 6 bases from V and 0 bases from J, with 15 bases in between. The CDR3 covers 16 residues. CDR3 in amino acids: CASSMVPETSGNTIYF. The CDR3 DNA is TGTGCCAGCTCGATGGTCCCTGAAACCTCTGGAAACACCATATATTTT.

This clonotype has just a few counts. V is TRBV11-2 and J is TRBJ1-6; 8 nucleotides agree with TRBD1. Germline loops: CDR1 SGHAT, CDR2 FQNNGV. The CDR3 extends over 15 amino acids. V gave up 3 bases and J gave up 7 bases; unmatched junction bases: 5. CDR3 nucleotides: TGTGCCAGCAGCTTCCTCACAGGGGGAAATTCACCCCTCCACTTT. As protein: CASSFLTGGNSPLHF.

This clonotype was picked up many times. The CDR3 reads CASSFGEPYNEQFF. CDR3 nucleotide sequence: TGTGCCAGCAGTTTCGGGGAACCCTACAATGAGCAGTTCTTC. The chain joins TRBV27 to TRBJ2-1, with a weak D call TRBD2 (5 bases). The germline V and J ends were trimmed by 3 bases and 2 bases, with 8 bases remaining between them. The CDR3 consists of 14 residues. The V gene's germline CDR1 is MNHEY and CDR2 SMNVEV (reference sequence).